This T cell receptor beta chain derives from a study of T cell repertoires in breast cancer. Germline loops: CDR1 LNHNV, CDR2 YYDKDF (reference sequence). The CDR3 is 13 amino acids. V gave up 3 bases and J gave up 4 bases, with 9 bases separating them. Unpaired genes were suppressed by blocking oligonucleotides during a second nested PCR. One entry per CDR3 protein results from TCRdb running MiXCR on the emulsion pairing reads. The repertoire includes tens of thousands of distinct CDR3 sequences, under 50% of them detected once, and 60% to 75% sits in the top ten. Of note for this clonotype: A much larger clone is a single base away; this may be a read error. This CDR3 is missing its conserved last phenylalanine or tryptophan, likely due to a read error.

The expanded emulsion RT-PCR method captured paired alpha and beta chains from CD8+ T cells. This TCR derives from a pool of human donors with breast cancer or a healthy control (not recorded which). The sequencing input was CD8+ T cells. V gene TRBV15 combines with J gene TRBJ1-1, with unresolved D. CDR3 sequence: CATSSQTGTEAFL. CDR3 DNA sequence: TGTGCCACCAGCAGCCAAACGGGCACTGAAGCTTTCCTT.